These 6 T cell receptor beta chains came from one sample sequenced in a study of shared clonotypes between healthy human individuals. Profiling relied on immunoSEQ multiplex PCR, and the TCRdb table lists in-frame clones only, not all of them. The sample lists roughly 2 million clones, more than 90% occurring once. What was sequenced was naive CD4+ T cells sorted from blood. The subset is: CD45RA+ positively selected. The receptors originated from a young man in good health.

J is TRBJ2-7 and V is TRBV30; no definite D call. Germline-derived CDR1 and CDR2 are GTSNPN and SVGIG (reference sequence). With 1 base removed from V and 7 bases from J, the gap between germline ends came to 8 bases. This CDR3 is 11 amino acids long. CDR3 sequence: CAWSGTWEQYF. The CDR3 nucleotides are TGTGCCTGGAGTGGTACATGGGAGCAGTACTTC.

This rearrangement joins TRBV9 to TRBJ1-4, with a tentative D call TRBD1 (6 bases). Germline V gives CDR1 SGDLS, CDR2 YYNGEE. This CDR3 spans 15 amino acids. V gave up 2 bases and J gave up 4 bases, with 12 bases separating them. In DNA form, the CDR3 reads TGTGCCAGCAGCGTCCGCGGGACACATAATGAAAAACTGTTTTTT. Translating it yields CASSVRGTHNEKLFF.

The rearrangement uses TRBV19 and TRBJ2-6, with TRBD2 matching 10 bases. V was pared by 3 bases and J by 1 base, with 6 bases of the junction left unmatched. Germline V CDR1 and CDR2: LNHDA, SQIVND (reference sequence). CDR3 length: 18 residues. The CDR3 here is CASSIVSGRFSGANVLTF. As DNA, the CDR3 is TGTGCCAGTAGTATTGTTAGCGGGAGGTTTTCTGGGGCCAACGTCCTGACTTTC.

The chain uses TRBV30 and TRBJ2-7, with TRBD1 matching 7 bases. This CDR3 spans 12 amino acids. V lost 5 bases and J lost 4; bases outside the gene matches: 5. Germline V gene sequence: CDR1 GTSNPN, CDR2 SVGIG (reference sequence). The CDR3 bases are TGTGCCTGGGGGACAGCTTATTACGAGCAGTACTTC. Its protein product is CAWGTAYYEQYF.

This chain connects TRBV11-2 to TRBJ2-3; D may be TRBD2 (5 bases). The CDR3 is made up of 16 amino acids. Germline V gene data show CDR1 as SGHAT and CDR2 as FQNNGV. V was shortened by 6 bases and J by 0 bases, with 16 bases between the two germline ends. The CDR3 spells CASSSLGRVSTDTQYF. CDR3 in DNA: TGTGCCAGCAGTTCCCTAGGGCGGGTAAGCACAGATACGCAGTATTTT. The entire variable domain, with the rest obtained from reference TRBV11-2 and TRBJ2-3, is as follows: EAGVAQSPRYKIIEKRQSVAFWCNPISGHATLYWYQQILGQGPKLLIQFQNNGVVDDSQLPKDRFSAERLKGVDSTLKIQPAKLEDSAVYLCASSSLGRVSTDTQYFGPGTRLTVL.

The genes are TRBV6-5 and TRBJ1-1, with D unclear. CDR3 size: 16 residues. Trimming removed 0 bases from V and 0 bases from J, with 11 bases in between. CDR1 and CDR2 from the germline V gene are MNHEY and SVGAGI. The CDR3 nucleotides are TGTGCCAGCAGTTACTCGCCAGGTCCCTTGAACACTGAAGCTTTCTTT. Its translation: CASSYSPGPLNTEAFF.